The rows below give T cell receptor beta chains drawn from one sample of a study of T-cell reconstitution after alpha-beta-depleted transplantation in children. TCRdb called the PCR reads again in MiXCR, with one record for every CDR3 protein. The table lists roughly 100,000 distinct CDR3 sequences, approximately 6% of them singletons. The specimen comprised PBMCs, mostly from graft donor cells, sampled 60 days after TCRalphabeta/CD19-depleted stem cell transplant. The receptors come from a female patient aged 2-15 years who had a stem cell transplant for Fanconi anemia, so the T cells may come from the graft donor. The CDR3 runs from the conserved cysteine through the conserved F or W. The D gene is left open where the match is weak. Size tells how often a clone was seen (once, few, many) or the class of an expanded clone, and some rows leave it out.

D,V,J,size,DNA,CDR3
.,TRBV10-3,TRBJ2-3,many,TGTGCCATCAGTGTAAGTGGGAGACATACGCAGTATTTT,CAISVSGRHTQYF
TRBD1,TRBV18,TRBJ2-5,many,TGTGCCAGCTCACCCACAGGGGGAGAGACCCAGTACTTC,CASSPTGGETQYF
.,TRBV28,TRBJ1-4,many,TGTGCCAGCAGCTCAGGACAGCTGAGGAAACTGTTTTTT,CASSSGQLRKLFF
TRBD2,TRBV12-3/TRBV12-4,TRBJ2-7,many,TGTGCCAGCAGTTTCGGGACTAGCGGCTACGAGCAGTACTTC,CASSFGTSGYEQYF
.,TRBV24-1,TRBJ2-1,many,TGTGCCACCAGTGATTTCCCGGACACCCGTGAGCAGTTCTTC,CATSDFPDTREQFF
.,TRBV6-2/TRBV6-3,TRBJ2-7,.,TGTGCCAGCAGACGGGACTGGGATCCCTACGAGCAGTACTTC,CASRRDWDPYEQYF
TRBD1,TRBV9,TRBJ1-1,many,TGTGCCAGCAGCGTAGGTGACAGGGTCATTATGAACACTGAAGCTTTCTTT,CASSVGDRVIMNTEAFF
TRBD2,TRBV6-2/TRBV6-3,TRBJ2-1,many,TGTGCCAGCAGTCGCACCGGGACTACTAATGAGCAGTTCTTC,CASSRTGTTNEQFF
.,TRBV2,TRBJ2-2,.,TGTGCCAGTTTAATTGGGGGACCCGGGGAGCTGTTTTTT,CASLIGGPGELFF
.,TRBV2,TRBJ2-2,few,TGTGCCAGCAGTGTAGGGGTTACCGGGGAGCTGTTTTTT,CASSVGVTGELFF
TRBD2,TRBV2,TRBJ2-2,many,TGTGCCAGCAGTGGACTAGCGGGTCCCACCGGGGAGCTGTTTTTT,CASSGLAGPTGELFF
TRBD2,TRBV10-3,TRBJ2-3,many,TGTGCCATCAGTGAAAGGCTAGCGGGGATGGAAGATACGCAGTATTTT,CAISERLAGMEDTQYF
TRBD1,TRBV20-1,TRBJ2-1,many,TGCAGTGCAAGGACAGGGAATCCCCTGAATCCCTACAATGAGCAGTTCTTC,CSARTGNPLNPYNEQFF
TRBD2,TRBV2,TRBJ2-2,.,TGTGCCAGCAGTGAAGTCCTGACTAGCGATAACACCGGGGAGCTGTTTTTT,CASSEVLTSDNTGELFF
.,TRBV27,TRBJ2-1,.,TGTGCCACCAAGACCCGGCCTAGCCACCGGAATGAGCAGTTCTTC,CATKTRPSHRNEQFF
.,TRBV27,TRBJ1-1,.,TGTGCCAGCAGTCTAAAGGGGACACCGGCTGAAGCTTTCTTT,CASSLKGTPAEAFF
.,TRBV7-3,TRBJ2-1,.,TGTGCCAGCAGCTTTTACCTTTCCAATGAGCAGTTCTTC,CASSFYLSNEQFF
.,TRBV28,TRBJ2-2,many,TGTGCCAGCGTAGTGGGGGGCATCACCGGGGAGCTGTTTTTT,CASVVGGITGELFF
TRBD1,TRBV30,TRBJ2-3,few,TGTGCCTGGGGGACAGGTAGCACAGATACGCAGTATTTT,CAWGTGSTDTQYF
TRBD1,TRBV27,TRBJ1-1,many,TGTGCCAGCAGTACAGGGGGCACTGAAGCTTTCTTT,CASSTGGTEAFF
.,TRBV7-9,TRBJ2-5,many,TGTGCCAGCAGCCTCGGGACAGCGGGTAGGGAGACCCAGTACTTC,CASSLGTAGRETQYF
.,TRBV7-9,TRBJ2-7,many,TGTGCCAGCAGCTTACAACAGGGTTTGGCCTACGAGCAGTACTTC,CASSLQQGLAYEQYF
.,TRBV10-3,TRBJ2-2,many,TGTGCCATCAGGCGGGAAGGCACCGGGGAGCTGTTTTTT,CAIRREGTGELFF
TRBD2,TRBV3-1,TRBJ2-7,many,TGTGCCAGCAGCCAAGGACTAGCGTATCCCTACGAGCAGTACTTC,CASSQGLAYPYEQYF
TRBD2,TRBV11-3,TRBJ2-2,many,TGTGCCAGCAGCTTAGGCATCGGGGGGGCCCAGAACACCGGGGAGCTGTTTTTT,CASSLGIGGAQNTGELFF
.,TRBV11-2,TRBJ2-7,.,TGTGCCAGCAGCAGAACCGGGACGGACCTCTACGAGCAGTACTTC,CASSRTGTDLYEQYF
.,TRBV18,TRBJ2-5,many,TGTGCCAGCTCACCACCGTCTGGCGCGGAGACCCAGTACTTC,CASSPPSGAETQYF
.,TRBV21-1,TRBJ2-5,many,TGTGCCAGCAGCAAGCGTTTTCAGGGGGCCCGGTACCAAGAGACCCAGTACTTC,CASSKRFQGARYQETQYF
TRBD2,TRBV28,TRBJ2-3,few,TGTGCCAGCAGTTTAGGGACTAGCTGGAATACAGATACGCAGTATTTT,CASSLGTSWNTDTQYF
TRBD2,TRBV19,TRBJ2-1,many,TGTGCCAGTAGTATAGAAAGGACTAGGGGAGATGAGCAGTTCTTC,CASSIERTRGDEQFF
TRBD1,TRBV7-2,TRBJ1-1,many,TGTGCCAGCAGCTCTCCAGGGACAGGGTTGACCACTGAAGCTTTCTTT,CASSSPGTGLTTEAFF
.,TRBV5-1,TRBJ1-2,few,TGCGCCAGCAGCTTGGGACAGAACTATGGCTACACCTTC,CASSLGQNYGYTF
.,TRBV6-5,TRBJ2-3,.,TGTGCCAGCAGGGAACGAGATACGCAGTATTTT,CASRERDTQYF
TRBD1,TRBV12-3/TRBV12-4,TRBJ2-1,many,TGTGCCAGCAGTTTAACCCTCGGACAGGGGGGGCAGTTCTTC,CASSLTLGQGGQFF
.,TRBV5-1,TRBJ2-3,many,TGCGCCAGCAGCTTCTACGGGGGGCCTACAGATACGCAGTATTTT,CASSFYGGPTDTQYF
.,TRBV5-1,TRBJ2-7,many,TGCGCCAGCAGCTTGGTTTTCGGGGAACAGGGTGTCCACGAGCAGTACTTC,CASSLVFGEQGVHEQYF
TRBD2,TRBV7-2,TRBJ2-1,many,TGTGCCAGCAGCGAGCGACTAGCGGGGAGCTCCTACAATGAGCAGTTCTTC,CASSERLAGSSYNEQFF
.,TRBV3-1,TRBJ2-7,few,TGTGCCAGCAGCCTGAGGGGGTACAGCTACGAGCAGTACTTC,CASSLRGYSYEQYF
.,TRBV14,TRBJ2-5,many,TGTGCCAGCAGCCAAAGACCCAGGGGGGCCCAAGAGACCCAGTACTTC,CASSQRPRGAQETQYF
TRBD2,TRBV28,TRBJ2-7,few,TGTGCCAGCAGAGTTAACATCCGGGACTTCGGGACTAGCGGTACCTACGAGCAGTACTTC,CASRVNIRDFGTSGTYEQYF
.,TRBV4-1,TRBJ2-7,many,TGCGCCAGCAGCCAAGATTTACCGCCATACGAGCAGTACTTC,CASSQDLPPYEQYF
.,TRBV5-5,TRBJ2-3,many,TGTGCCAGCAGCTTGGACCCTCTAGCCACAGATACGCAGTATTTT,CASSLDPLATDTQYF
TRBD2,TRBV20-1,TRBJ2-5,many,TGCAGTGCTAAAGATCGGACTAGCGGGGTAGAGACCCAGTACTTC,CSAKDRTSGVETQYF
.,TRBV20-1,TRBJ2-3,few,TGCAGTGCTAGCGGGGGCACAGATACGCAGTATTTT,CSASGGTDTQYF
TRBD2,TRBV20-1,TRBJ2-1,many,TGCAGTGCTTCTCGGACTAGCGGGATTTACAATGAGCAGTTCTTC,CSASRTSGIYNEQFF
TRBD1,TRBV5-1,TRBJ1-2,many,TGCGCCAGCAGCACCCGGGACAGGGCCTATGGCTACACCTTC,CASSTRDRAYGYTF
.,TRBV6-1,TRBJ1-2,.,TGTGCCAGCAGTGAAGAGGCAGGGATAAACTATGGCTACACCTTC,CASSEEAGINYGYTF
.,TRBV20-1,TRBJ2-1,many,TGCAGTGCTAAGACTCCATACTCCTACAATGAGCAGTTCTTC,CSAKTPYSYNEQFF
.,TRBV20-1,TRBJ2-7,many,TGCAGTGCTAGAGTCCCTAATCGTGTGGCCGAGCAGTACTTC,CSARVPNRVAEQYF
.,TRBV3-1,TRBJ2-7,few,TGTGCCACCACATCGGCCAGCTCCTACGAGCAGTACTTC,CATTSASSYEQYF